The 23 T cell receptor beta chains below come from one sample, sequenced in a study of blood T cell repertoires in COVID-19. Sequencing was performed with immunoSEQ multiplex PCR; in TCRdb, only in-frame clones are kept and a portion is missing. The sample yields 80,000 to 95,000 clones, roughly 80% seen once. Sequenced: peripheral blood. The receptor source for this set is a man older than 75 with active or convalescent COVID-19.

The rearrangement links TRBV27 to TRBJ2-2; no reliable D call. This CDR3 region has 16 residues. Between the trimmed V and J ends, which lost 2 bases and 0 bases, there was a span of 10 bases. Germline-derived CDR1 and CDR2 are MNHEY and SMNVEV (reference sequence). CDR3 sequence (DNA): TGTGCCAGCAGTTTAAATAGCCTCCCGAACACCGGGGAGCTGTTTTTT. Translation gives CASSLNSLPNTGELFF.

V usage is TRBV6-1 and J usage is TRBJ1-6, with 8 bases that match TRBD1. Germline V CDR1 and CDR2: MNHNS, SASEGT. V lost 0 bases to trimming and J lost 6 bases; unmatched junction nucleotides: 4. This CDR3 spans 16 amino acids. In nucleotides, the CDR3 is TGTGCCAGCAGTGAAGCCTTGGGACAGGTTAATTCACCCCTCCACTTT. This gives the protein CASSEALGQVNSPLHF.

This sequence joins TRBV9 and TRBJ2-5; TRBD2 agrees at 8 bases. Germline loops: CDR1 SGDLS, CDR2 YYNGEE. CDR3 length equals 16 residues. V shed 4 bases and J 2 bases; nucleotides not matched to a gene: 10. CDR3 nucleotide sequence: TGTGCCAGCAGCCCTCCTCGGGAGGGAACTCAAGAGACCCAGTACTTC. Amino acids: CASSPPREGTQETQYF.

The chain employs TRBV28 and TRBJ1-4; tentatively, D is TRBD1 (5 bases). Germline CDR1 MDHEN, CDR2 SYDVKM. V was trimmed by 6 bases and J by 10 bases, leaving 18 bases between them. The CDR3 has 14 residues. The CDR3 reads CASSPRGAPGKLFF. In DNA form, the CDR3 reads TGTGCCAGCAGCCCTAGGGGTGCGCCGGGAAAACTGTTTTTT.

The chain recombines TRBV2 with TRBJ1-5; weak D call: TRBD1 (6 bases). The CDR3 runs 14 residues. CDR1 and CDR2 (germline): SNHLY, FYNNEI. Deletions cut 9 bases from V and 2 bases from J, with 14 bases between. The CDR3 is CASGVQGRNQPQHF. DNA for the CDR3: TGTGCCAGTGGGGTACAGGGTCGCAATCAGCCCCAGCATTTT.

The V gene is TRBV7-2, the J gene TRBJ1-5, with TRBD1 as a possible D gene (6 bases). CDR3 size: 16 residues. Germline V gives CDR1 SGHTA, CDR2 FQGNSA. The ends were cut back, 1 base at V and 6 bases at J, with 16 bases in the middle. CDR3 sequence reads: CASSLGASMGAQPQHF. For the CDR3, the DNA is TGTGCCAGCAGCTTAGGGGCATCGATGGGGGCTCAGCCCCAGCATTTT.

This clone was picked up one time. This chain links TRBV11-3 with TRBJ2-1, with 8 bases matching TRBD1. The CDR3 is 15 residues long. CDR1 is SGHNT, CDR2 YENEEA, per germline. J gave up 4 bases and V 2 bases, and 4 bases lay outside the gene matches. The CDR3 coding sequence is TGTGCCAGCAGCTTATACGGACAGGGATACAATGAGCAGTTCTTC. It is translated as CASSLYGQGYNEQFF.

This clone was seen a few times. V and J are TRBV19 and TRBJ1-5; no firm D call. Trimming cost V 5 bases and J 5 bases, with 7 bases left between them. The CDR3 length is 12 residues. Germline CDR1 is LNHDA and CDR2 is SQIVND (reference sequence). CDR3 bases: TGTGCCAGTAGTTACAGAGATCAGCCCCAGCATTTT. As protein: CASSYRDQPQHF.

The chain is built from TRBV28 and TRBJ1-2, with D perhaps TRBD1 (6 bases). The germline V gene has CDR1 MDHEN and CDR2 SYDVKM. Trimming took off 3 bases at V and 9 bases at J, with 11 bases between the two ends. This CDR3 has 12 amino acids. CDR3 DNA sequence: TGTGCCAGCAGTTTTTGGGGGGGGCGCTACACCTTC. Amino acid sequence: CASSFWGGRYTF.

J is TRBJ1-5 and V is TRBV13; 7 nucleotides align to TRBD1. Germline values: CDR1 PRHDT, CDR2 FYEKMQ (reference sequence). After removal of 8 bases from V and 4 bases from J, the junction contained 5 bases not matched to a gene. The CDR3 consists of 13 residues. The CDR3 loop reads CASSQGPNQPQHF. The CDR3 region has the DNA TGTGCCAGCTCACAGGGGCCAAATCAGCCCCAGCATTTT.

V and J are TRBV18 and TRBJ1-3, with 9 positions matching TRBD1. The CDR3 loop spans 15 amino acids. Germline V gives CDR1 KGHSH, CDR2 LQKENI. The V segment lost 3 bases and the J segment 7 bases; nucleotides outside the gene matches: 7. The CDR3: CASSPGTGPTNTIYF. In DNA, the CDR3 is TGTGCCAGCTCACCCGGGACAGGGCCAACCAACACCATATATTTT.

This chain links TRBV19 with TRBJ2-6; weak D call: TRBD2 (6 bases). Per the germline V gene, CDR1 is LNHDA and CDR2 is SQIVND (reference sequence). V gave up 6 bases and J gave up 0 bases, with 12 bases separating them. The CDR3 runs 16 residues. CDR3 in DNA: TGTGCCAGTAGGCGGGGACTTAACTCTGGGGCCAACGTCCTGACTTTC. Translating it yields CASRRGLNSGANVLTF.

The chain has TRBV6-5 and TRBJ1-5; 8 nucleotides line up with TRBD1. Losses at the gene ends were 5 bases for V and 1 base for J; bases not matched to a gene: 4. CDR3 length equals 15 residues. Germline V CDR1 and CDR2: MNHEY, SVGAGI. The CDR3 reads CASSRQGASNQPQHF. The CDR3 nucleotides read TGTGCCAGCAGTCGGCAGGGGGCCAGCAATCAGCCCCAGCATTTT.

The rearrangement joins TRBV4-1 to TRBJ2-7; 7 nucleotides align to TRBD1. The germline gives CDR1 MGHRA, CDR2 YSYEKL. This CDR3 region has 14 residues. Trimming took 4 bases from V and 6 from J; bases not matched to a gene: 9. The CDR3 bases are TGCGCCAGCAGCCTCGACAGGGTCAGGGGCGAGCAGTACTTC. Residues: CASSLDRVRGEQYF.

The J gene is TRBJ1-4, the V gene TRBV19; D is undetermined. The germline gives CDR1 LNHDA, CDR2 SQIVND (reference sequence). V was cut by 2 bases and J by 8 bases, with 12 bases left in between. The CDR3 contains 14 residues. The CDR3 loop reads CASSISTVGEKLFF. The CDR3 nucleotides read TGTGCCAGTAGTATATCAACAGTCGGCGAAAAACTGTTTTTT.

The chain recombines TRBV20-1 with TRBJ1-1; 8 bases align to TRBD1. Germline values: CDR1 DFQATT, CDR2 SNEGSKA (reference sequence). This CDR3 contains 11 residues. CDR3 in DNA: TGCAGAAACACAGGGGGCACTGAAGCTTTCTTT. Translation gives CRNTGGTEAFF.

The chain is built from TRBV27 and TRBJ1-5; 7 positions agree with TRBD1. CDR1 and CDR2 (germline): MNHEY, SMNVEV (reference sequence). With 6 bases clipped from V and 6 bases from J, the junction kept 8 bases outside the gene matches. The CDR3 totals 14 residues. The CDR3 sequence: CASRPRQGRQPQHF. Written as DNA, the CDR3 is TGTGCCAGCAGACCCCGACAGGGACGTCAGCCCCAGCATTTT.

The genes are TRBV30 and TRBJ1-6, with TRBD1 matching 10 bases. The V gene end was trimmed by 5 bases and the J gene end by 9 bases; junction bases not matched to a gene: 10. CDR1 and CDR2 (germline): GTSNPN, SVGIG (reference sequence). The CDR3 has 15 residues. The CDR3 region is CAWDRSGQGTSPLHF. CDR3 sequence (DNA): TGTGCCTGGGATCGTTCGGGACAGGGGACTTCACCCCTCCACTTT.

The J gene is TRBJ1-1, the V gene TRBV19, with D uncertain. The CDR3 runs to 12 residues. Germline V gene lookup returns CDR1 LNHDA and CDR2 SQIVND (reference sequence). Between the trimmed V and J ends, which lost 3 bases and 4 bases, there was a span of 6 bases. CDR3: CASSIGITEAFF. The CDR3 nucleotides read TGTGCCAGTAGTATCGGGATCACTGAAGCTTTCTTT.

The gene calls are TRBV6-5 and TRBJ1-1, with D possibly matching TRBD1 (5 bases). Per the germline V gene, CDR1 is MNHEY and CDR2 is SVGAGI. This CDR3 is built from 11 residues. The V gene lost 7 bases and the J gene lost 5 bases, with 8 bases spanning the gap. CDR3 amino acids: CASMGGTEAFF. For the CDR3, the DNA is TGTGCCAGCATGGGGGGAACTGAAGCTTTCTTT.

The V and J genes are TRBV18 and TRBJ1-1, with 8 positions matching TRBD1. Germline V gene lookup returns CDR1 KGHSH and CDR2 LQKENI. V was clipped by 2 bases and J by 5 bases; unmatched bases: 16. The length of the CDR3 is 18 residues. CDR3 sequence reads: CASSPFRTGSRSRTEAFF. In nucleotides, the CDR3 is TGTGCCAGCTCACCATTCCGGACAGGGAGTCGAAGTAGGACTGAAGCTTTCTTT.

The V gene is TRBV28, the J gene TRBJ1-2; D is ambiguous. V lost 1 base and J lost 3, with 3 bases in between. In germline, CDR1 is MDHEN, CDR2 SYDVKM. There are 12 residues in the CDR3. CDR3 loop: CASSLSDYGYTF. For the CDR3, the DNA is TGTGCCAGCAGTTTATCCGACTATGGCTACACCTTC.

This clone was recorded a few times. The chain joins TRBV5-8 to TRBJ1-3; tentatively, D is TRBD1 (5 bases). Germline assignment: CDR1 SGHTS and CDR2 YDEGEE. The CDR3 sequence is 15 residues long. Between the trimmed V and J ends, which lost 4 bases and 0 bases, there was a span of 11 bases. CDR3 nucleotides: TGTGCCAGCAGCCACGACAGTCACTCTGGAAACACCATATATTTT. Protein sequence: CASSHDSHSGNTIYF.